This TCR beta chain emerged from a study of sequential checkpoint blockade in melanoma. The study, taken as a whole, reports: For nivolumab-first patients, baseline tumor clonality was associated with response.

Method: immunoSEQ multiplex PCR; TCRdb's copy keeps in-frame clones and lacks some. Of about 13,000 clones listed, around a quarter were seen once; the top ten hold around 17%. On this clone itself: Its antigen is currently unknown.

Documented treatment: randomized to nivolumab then ipilimumab (arm A) or the reverse (arm B). J lost 4 bases, V lost 8 bases, and 6 bases had no gene match. This CDR3 comprises 14 residues. Germline V CDR1 and CDR2: MGHDK, SYGVNS. The genes are TRBV25-1 and TRBJ2-1; TRBD1 matches at 9 bases. The source material was tumor tissue (inferred from file names), sampled from a patient given nivolumab and ipilimumab in sequence. The TCR sequence derives from a human donor with melanoma. The CDR3 spells CASLGQGQYNEQFF. The CDR3 nucleotides read TGTGCCAGCCTGGGACAGGGACAATACAATGAGCAGTTCTTC.